This T cell receptor (beta chain) is from a study of CXCR3-negative and CXCR3-positive naive CD8 T cells. This CDR3 is 11 amino acids long. From germline, CDR1 is SEHNR and CDR2 FQNEAQ (reference sequence). Carrying UMI labels, the TRB cDNA libraries were prepared through 5' RACE. Reprocessing the 5' RACE reads, TCRdb reports a single entry for every CDR3 protein and omits DNA. This table holds about 150,000 distinct CDR3 sequences. Study observations and caveats: CXCR3-positive naive cells had TRB CDR3s that were more hydrophobic than CXCR3-negative naive cells had. Naive subsets had comparable surface CD5, so TRB CDR3 properties gauged TCR strength.

Notes on this clonotype: What it recognizes is unknown.

Naive CD8+ T cells had a CD45RO-CCR7+CD27+CD95- phenotype. This chain uses TRBV7-9 with TRBJ2-2. Source material: naive CXCR3+ CD8+ T cells from blood. Sample subset: CD45RO-CCR7+CD27+CD95- naive CD8+ T cells expressing CXCR3 (TNR3+). This clonotype originated in a human donor in good health. Some clones in this sample may be carry-over from other donors' samples. The CDR3 sequence: CASSLSGELFF.